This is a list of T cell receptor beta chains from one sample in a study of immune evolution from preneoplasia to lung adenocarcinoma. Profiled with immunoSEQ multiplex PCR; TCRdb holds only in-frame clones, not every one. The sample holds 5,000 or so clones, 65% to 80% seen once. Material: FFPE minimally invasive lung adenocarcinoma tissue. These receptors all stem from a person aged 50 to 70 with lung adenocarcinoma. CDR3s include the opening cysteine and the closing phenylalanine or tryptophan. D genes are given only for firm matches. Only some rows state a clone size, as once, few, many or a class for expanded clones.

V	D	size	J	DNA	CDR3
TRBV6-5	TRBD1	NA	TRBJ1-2	TGTGCCAGCACGCCCGGGACAGGGAGAGGAGGCTACACCTTC	CASTPGTGRGGYTF
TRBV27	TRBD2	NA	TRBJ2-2	TGTGCCAGCAGTTTAAGGCCACGAGGCGGGAGTATCGGGGAGCTGTTTTTT	CASSLRPRGGSIGELFF
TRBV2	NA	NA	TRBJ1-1	TGTGCCAGCAGTGAGTTAGGCCAGGGAGCTTTCTTT	CASSELGQGAFF
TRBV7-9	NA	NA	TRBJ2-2	TGTGCCAGCAGCCTCCTGAACACCGGGGAGCTGTTTTTT	CASSLLNTGELFF
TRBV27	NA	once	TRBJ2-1	TGTGCCAGCACCAGGGTTGGAGGGCCCTACAATGAGCAGTTCTTC	CASTRVGGPYNEQFF
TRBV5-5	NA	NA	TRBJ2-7	TGTGCCAGCAGCCAGGCTAGGGCAGACTACGAGCAGTACTTC	CASSQARADYEQYF
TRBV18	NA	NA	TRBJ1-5	TGTGCCAGCTCACAAGAAAATCAGCCCCAGCATTTT	CASSQENQPQHF
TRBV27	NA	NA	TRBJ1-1	TGTGCCAGCAGTTTAATGGACCCCATGAACACTGAAGCTTTCTTT	CASSLMDPMNTEAFF
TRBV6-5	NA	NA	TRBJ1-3	TGTGCCAGCAGCCGCGACAGTGCCCAAGGCGACACCATATATTTT	CASSRDSAQGDTIYF
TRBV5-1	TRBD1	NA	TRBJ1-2	TGCGCCAGCGGATACCAGGGGGCGGACTATGGCTACACCTTC	CASGYQGADYGYTF
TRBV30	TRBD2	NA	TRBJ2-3	TGTGCCTGGAGTGTCTTCGGACTAGCGGGAGTGCCCGATACGCAGTATTTT	CAWSVFGLAGVPDTQYF
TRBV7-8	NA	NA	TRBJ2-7	TGTGCCAGCAGCCGAGTGGGGAACTACGAGCAGTACTTC	CASSRVGNYEQYF
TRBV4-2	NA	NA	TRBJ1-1	TGTGCCAGCAGCGGGTCAGGAGTGAACACTGAAGCTTTCTTT	CASSGSGVNTEAFF
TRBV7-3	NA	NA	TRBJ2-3	TGTGCCAGCAGCATGGATCCAGGGGGCACAGATACGCAGTATTTT	CASSMDPGGTDTQYF
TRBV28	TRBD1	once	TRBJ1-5	TGTGCCAGCAATAGCCCCTCGGGGACAGGAAGCAATAGCAATCAGCCCCAGCATTTT	CASNSPSGTGSNSNQPQHF
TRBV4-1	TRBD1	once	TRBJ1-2	TGCGCCAGCAGAGGACAGGGGAGACGGGATGGCTACACCTTC	CASRGQGRRDGYTF
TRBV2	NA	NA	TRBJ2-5	TGTGCCAGCAGTGAAGAGTTATGGGACGGGAAGTACTTC	CASSEELWDGKYF
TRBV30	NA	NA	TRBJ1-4	TGTGCCTGGAGTGAAGGGGGGGGGACTAATGAAAAACTGTTTTTT	CAWSEGGGTNEKLFF
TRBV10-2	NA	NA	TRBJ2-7	TGCGCCAGCAGTGCTCACCTGAATGTCTACGAGCAGTACTTC	CASSAHLNVYEQYF
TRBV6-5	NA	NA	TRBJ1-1	TGTGCCAGCAGTTACTGGCAGGGGTCGGGTGAAGCTTTCTTT	CASSYWQGSGEAFF
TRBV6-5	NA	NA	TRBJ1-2	TGTGCCAGCACTTCGCCCAGGGGTAACTATGGCTACACCTTC	CASTSPRGNYGYTF
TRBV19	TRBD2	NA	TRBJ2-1	TGTGCCAGTAGTATAACAGGGACTAGCGGGGGCCCAACGTTCAATGAGCAGTTCTTC	CASSITGTSGGPTFNEQFF
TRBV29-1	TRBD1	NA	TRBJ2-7	TGCAGCACCGGCGGGGACAGGGGCTACGAGCAGTACTTC	CSTGGDRGYEQYF
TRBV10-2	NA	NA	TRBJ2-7	TGCGCCAGCAGTGACCTGGAGCGTCCCTACGAGCAGTACTTC	CASSDLERPYEQYF
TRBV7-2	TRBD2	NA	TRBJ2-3	TGTGCCAGCAGCTTAGCGGAAGGTCTAGCGGGAGGCGGTAATACGCAGTATTTT	CASSLAEGLAGGGNTQYF
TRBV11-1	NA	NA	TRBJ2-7	TGTGCCACCTCCCAAGGGCGGACCAGCGACGAGCAGTACTTC	CATSQGRTSDEQYF
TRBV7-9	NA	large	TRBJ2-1	TGTGCCAGCAGGCCGACCAAGGGCAATGAGCAGTTCTTC	CASRPTKGNEQFF
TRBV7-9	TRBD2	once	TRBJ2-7	TGTGCCAGCACCCCTGCTCGGACTAGCGGGAGCTACGAGCAGTACTTC	CASTPARTSGSYEQYF
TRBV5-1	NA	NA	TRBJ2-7	TGCGCCAGCAGCTTCTGGCAGGGGTCCTACGAGCAGTACTTC	CASSFWQGSYEQYF
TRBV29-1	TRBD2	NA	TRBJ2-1	TGCAGCGTTGAAGAATGGGGGACTAGCGGGGGTTCCTACAATGAGCAGTTCTTC	CSVEEWGTSGGSYNEQFF
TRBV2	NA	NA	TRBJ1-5	TGTGCCAGCAGTGCGAGCAATCAGCCCCAGCATTTT	CASSASNQPQHF
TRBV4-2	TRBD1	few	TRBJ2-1	TGTGCCAGCAGCCAGGGACAGGAGGCAACGAATGAGCAGTTCTTC	CASSQGQEATNEQFF
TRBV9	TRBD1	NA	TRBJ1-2	TGTGCCAGCAGCCCCGGACAGGGTTTCAGTGGCTACACCTTC	CASSPGQGFSGYTF